What follows are 21 T cell receptor beta chains derived from one specimen sequenced in a study of blood T cell repertoires in COVID-19. TCRdb keeps only in-frame clones here, not all; method: immunoSEQ multiplex PCR. The sample yields under 450,000 clones, just over 90% seen once. The source material was PBMCs or T cells enriched from blood (not recorded which). These TCRs come from a woman between 35 and 50 years old who had been exposed to COVID-19.

The chain joins TRBV10-3 to TRBJ2-3; perhaps TRBD1 as D (7 bases). Germline loops: CDR1 ENHRY, CDR2 SYGVKD. The CDR3 totals 16 residues. The V end lost 2 bases, the J end lost 0 bases, and 12 bases lay between the germline ends. The CDR3 sequence is CAISEGRGTSTDTQYF. CDR3 nucleotide sequence: TGTGCCATCAGTGAGGGCAGGGGGACTAGCACAGATACGCAGTATTTT.

The V gene is TRBV12-5, the J gene TRBJ2-7, with 7 bases matching TRBD1. The trim removed 1 base at V and 0 bases at J, leaving 12 bases unmatched. Germline V gives CDR1 LGHNT, CDR2 FRNRAP. The CDR3 is made up of 18 amino acids. CDR3 sequence: CASGLESTGRADSYEQYF. The DNA of the CDR3 is TGTGCTAGTGGTTTGGAGTCGACAGGGCGAGCCGACTCCTACGAGCAGTACTTC.

This chain joins TRBV23-1 and TRBJ2-7, with 9 bases lining up with TRBD1. TRBV23-1 is reported as an ORF; its role is uncertain. There are 13 residues in the CDR3. V was clipped by 10 bases and J by 4 bases; unmatched bases: 8. The DNA for the CDR3 is TGCGCCACCCGACAGGGGGTTGCGTACGAGCAGTACTTC. It codes for CATRQGVAYEQYF.

The chain is built from TRBV25-1 and TRBJ1-4; D is unresolved. Trimming pared 5 bases from V and 4 bases from J, leaving 11 bases between. The CDR3 loop spans 14 amino acids. The germline V gene encodes CDR1 MGHDK and CDR2 SYGVNS. CDR3 region: CASSKAGSNEKLFF. CDR3 DNA: TGTGCCAGCAGTAAGGCAGGAAGTAATGAAAAACTGTTTTTT.

This chain uses TRBV5-1 with TRBJ2-2, with D possibly matching TRBD1 (6 bases). Germline V lookup: CDR1 SGHRS, CDR2 YFSETQ. This CDR3 comprises 15 residues. Trimming shortened V by 4 bases and J by 1 base, and 11 bases separated the two germline ends. In DNA, the CDR3 is TGCGCCAGCAGCGGAAACAGGGAGAACACCGGGGAGCTGTTTTTT. It specifies CASSGNRENTGELFF. Supplemented by reference TRBV5-1 and TRBJ2-2, the full variable domain reads KAGVTQTPRYLIKTRGQQVTLSCSPISGHRSVSWYQQTPGQGLQFLFEYFSETQRNKGNFPGRFSGRQFSNSRSEMNVSTLELGDSALYLCASSGNRENTGELFFGEGSRLTVL.

V is TRBV19 and J is TRBJ1-1, with TRBD1 as a possible D gene (6 bases). Trimming pared 7 bases from V and 1 base from J, leaving 10 bases between. The CDR3 length is 13 residues. Germline CDR1 and CDR2: LNHDA and SQIVND (reference sequence). DNA of the CDR3: TGTGCCAGTAATCAACAGGGGAACACTGAAGCTTTCTTT. Translated, it gives CASNQQGNTEAFF.

This chain connects TRBV12-3 or TRBV12-4 to TRBJ1-2, with D uncertain. This CDR3 spans 13 amino acids. V shed 2 bases and J shed 4 bases, with 8 bases lying between them. CDR3 loop: CASSLLGVYGYTF. The CDR3, as DNA: TGTGCCAGCAGTTTACTGGGAGTCTATGGCTACACCTTC.

The chain links TRBV6-2 or TRBV6-3 to TRBJ1-5; D unresolved. The CDR3 length is 15 residues. CDR1 and CDR2 from the germline V gene are MNHEY and SVGEGT. With 2 bases removed from V and 3 bases from J, the gap between germline ends came to 11 bases. CDR3 nucleotide sequence: TGTGCCAGCAGTTACGTCGGAGTCCCCAATCAGCCCCAGCATTTT. Protein sequence: CASSYVGVPNQPQHF.

The chain links TRBV19 to TRBJ1-3; no reliable D call. Germline CDR1 and CDR2: LNHDA and SQIVND (reference sequence). There are 13 residues in the CDR3. The V end lost 10 bases, the J end lost 2 bases, and 12 bases lay between the germline ends. The CDR3 DNA reads as TGTGCCACCGGGATCCAGGCTGGAAACACCATATATTTT. It encodes CATGIQAGNTIYF.

The chain links TRBV27 to TRBJ1-1; D may be TRBD1 (5 bases). Germline loops: CDR1 MNHEY, CDR2 SMNVEV (reference sequence). Trimming shortened V by 8 bases and J by 8 bases, and 36 bases separated the two germline ends. CDR3 length: 19 amino acids. CDR3 sequence: CASLQRRRSDRFDTREAFF. In nucleotides, the CDR3 is TGTGCCAGCCTTCAGCGACGTCGGTCCGACAGATTCGATACCCGAGAAGCTTTCTTT.

The gene calls are TRBV6-2 or TRBV6-3 and TRBJ2-2; TRBD1 agrees at 8 bases. The CDR3 extends over 13 amino acids. Germline trimming cut 5 bases from V and 6 bases from J; bases unmatched to any gene: 2. Looked up from germline, CDR1 is MNHEY and CDR2 is SVGEGT. CDR3 DNA: TGTGCCAGCAGTCGGACAGGGCCCGGGGAGCTGTTTTTT. This translates into CASSRTGPGELFF.

The chain has TRBV2 and TRBJ2-1, with 9 nucleotides matching TRBD2. Germline CDR1 SNHLY, CDR2 FYNNEI. V lost 3 bases and J lost 6; bases outside the gene matches: 6. The CDR3 extends over 15 amino acids. CDR3 DNA: TGTGCCAGCAGTGATTACAGCGGGAGGATCAATGAGCAGTTCTTC. It codes for CASSDYSGRINEQFF. The full variable domain, rest sourced from reference TRBV2 and TRBJ2-1, is EPEVTQTPSHQVTQMGQEVILRCVPISNHLYFYWYRQILGQKVEFLVSFYNNEISEKSEIFDDQFSVERPDGSNFTLKIRSTKLEDSAMYFCASSDYSGRINEQFFGPGTRLTVL.

This clone was seen once. The rearrangement uses TRBV7-9 and TRBJ2-1, with TRBD1 matching 12 bases. V lost 3 bases, J lost 16 bases, and 7 bases stayed unmatched. Germline V gene data show CDR1 as SEHNR and CDR2 as FQNEAQ (reference sequence). The CDR3 length is 13 residues. CDR3 loop: CASSFTGQGAGFF. The CDR3 DNA reads as TGTGCCAGCAGCTTTACGGGACAGGGGGCCGGATTCTTC. Together with reference TRBV7-9 and TRBJ2-1, the CDR3 gives the full variable domain: DTGVSQNPRHKITKRGQNVTFRCDPISEHNRLYWYRQTLGQGPEFLTYFQNEAQLEKSRLLSDRFSAERPKGSFSTLEIQRTEQGDSAMYLCASSFTGQGAGFFGPGTRLTVL.

The rearrangement joins TRBV11-2 to TRBJ1-1; no clear D. There are 14 residues in the CDR3. Germline V gene sequence: CDR1 SGHAT, CDR2 FQNNGV. V lost 1 base, J lost 1 base, and 7 bases lay in between. The CDR3 coding sequence is TGTGCCAGCAGCTTAGCTACCTGGAACACTGAAGCTTTCTTT. Translating it yields CASSLATWNTEAFF.

The chain recombines TRBV18 with TRBJ1-5, with TRBD1 as a possible D gene (6 bases). Germline lookup yields CDR1 KGHSH and CDR2 LQKENI. V was pared by 2 bases and J by 5 bases, with 13 bases between. The CDR3 loop spans 15 amino acids. CDR3 nucleotides: TGTGCCAGCTCACCAGCGGGGGGCAGGGATCAGCCCCAGCATTTT. It is translated as CASSPAGGRDQPQHF.

The CDR3: CASSPTQGSGTGELFF. The CDR3, as DNA: TGCGCCAGCAGCCCCACCCAGGGTTCTGGCACCGGGGAGCTGTTTTTT. This chain uses TRBV5-1 with TRBJ2-2, with D possibly being TRBD1 (5 bases). The CDR3 contains 16 residues. The germline CDR1 and CDR2 sequences are SGHRS and YFSETQ. The V end lost 4 bases, the J end lost 4 bases, and 17 bases lay between the germline ends.

This sequence joins TRBV11-2 and TRBJ1-2; a possible D gene is TRBD1 (5 bases). The CDR3 is made up of 13 amino acids. V lost 1 base to trimming and J lost 10 bases, with 13 bases between them. Germline CDR1 is SGHAT and CDR2 is FQNNGV. The CDR3 coding sequence is TGTGCCAGCAGCTTAGGGGTGGGGCAGGACTACACCTTC. It codes for CASSLGVGQDYTF.

J is TRBJ2-2 and V is TRBV5-1; tentative D call: TRBD1 (6 bases). CDR1 and CDR2 from the germline V gene are SGHRS and YFSETQ. With 0 bases removed from V and 2 bases from J, the gap between germline ends came to 14 bases. CDR3 length: 17 residues. The CDR3 reads CASSLARDRPNTGELFF. CDR3 sequence (DNA): TGCGCCAGCAGCTTGGCCCGAGACAGGCCTAACACCGGGGAGCTGTTTTTT.

The table lists this clone with a few counts. This chain links TRBV6-6 with TRBJ2-7, with 8 bases that match TRBD2. V was clipped by 7 bases and J by 7 bases; unmatched bases: 18. The CDR3 contains 16 residues. Germline lookup yields CDR1 MNHNY and CDR2 SVGAGI (reference sequence). The CDR3 DNA sequence: TGTGCCAGCACCCAAAGGTCCAGCGGGAGTGCCGGGGAGCAGTACTTC. Encoded protein: CASTQRSSGSAGEQYF.

The rearrangement links TRBV18 to TRBJ1-4, with 8 bases lining up with TRBD1. The CDR3 covers 13 residues. Germline CDR1 reads KGHSH; CDR2 reads LQKENI. V lost 6 bases, J lost 8 bases, and 5 bases stayed unmatched. CDR3 sequence: CASSDRVNEKLFF. CDR3 DNA: TGTGCCAGCTCGGACAGGGTGAACGAAAAACTGTTTTTT.

The chain joins TRBV5-6 to TRBJ2-1, with D tentatively TRBD2 (6 bases). V lost 4 bases and J lost 4, with 12 bases in between. The CDR3 length is 14 residues. The germline gives CDR1 SGHDT, CDR2 YYEEEE. CDR3 DNA sequence: TGTGCCAGCAGCCAAGGACGGGGGTACAATGAGCAGTTCTTC. Translation gives CASSQGRGYNEQFF.